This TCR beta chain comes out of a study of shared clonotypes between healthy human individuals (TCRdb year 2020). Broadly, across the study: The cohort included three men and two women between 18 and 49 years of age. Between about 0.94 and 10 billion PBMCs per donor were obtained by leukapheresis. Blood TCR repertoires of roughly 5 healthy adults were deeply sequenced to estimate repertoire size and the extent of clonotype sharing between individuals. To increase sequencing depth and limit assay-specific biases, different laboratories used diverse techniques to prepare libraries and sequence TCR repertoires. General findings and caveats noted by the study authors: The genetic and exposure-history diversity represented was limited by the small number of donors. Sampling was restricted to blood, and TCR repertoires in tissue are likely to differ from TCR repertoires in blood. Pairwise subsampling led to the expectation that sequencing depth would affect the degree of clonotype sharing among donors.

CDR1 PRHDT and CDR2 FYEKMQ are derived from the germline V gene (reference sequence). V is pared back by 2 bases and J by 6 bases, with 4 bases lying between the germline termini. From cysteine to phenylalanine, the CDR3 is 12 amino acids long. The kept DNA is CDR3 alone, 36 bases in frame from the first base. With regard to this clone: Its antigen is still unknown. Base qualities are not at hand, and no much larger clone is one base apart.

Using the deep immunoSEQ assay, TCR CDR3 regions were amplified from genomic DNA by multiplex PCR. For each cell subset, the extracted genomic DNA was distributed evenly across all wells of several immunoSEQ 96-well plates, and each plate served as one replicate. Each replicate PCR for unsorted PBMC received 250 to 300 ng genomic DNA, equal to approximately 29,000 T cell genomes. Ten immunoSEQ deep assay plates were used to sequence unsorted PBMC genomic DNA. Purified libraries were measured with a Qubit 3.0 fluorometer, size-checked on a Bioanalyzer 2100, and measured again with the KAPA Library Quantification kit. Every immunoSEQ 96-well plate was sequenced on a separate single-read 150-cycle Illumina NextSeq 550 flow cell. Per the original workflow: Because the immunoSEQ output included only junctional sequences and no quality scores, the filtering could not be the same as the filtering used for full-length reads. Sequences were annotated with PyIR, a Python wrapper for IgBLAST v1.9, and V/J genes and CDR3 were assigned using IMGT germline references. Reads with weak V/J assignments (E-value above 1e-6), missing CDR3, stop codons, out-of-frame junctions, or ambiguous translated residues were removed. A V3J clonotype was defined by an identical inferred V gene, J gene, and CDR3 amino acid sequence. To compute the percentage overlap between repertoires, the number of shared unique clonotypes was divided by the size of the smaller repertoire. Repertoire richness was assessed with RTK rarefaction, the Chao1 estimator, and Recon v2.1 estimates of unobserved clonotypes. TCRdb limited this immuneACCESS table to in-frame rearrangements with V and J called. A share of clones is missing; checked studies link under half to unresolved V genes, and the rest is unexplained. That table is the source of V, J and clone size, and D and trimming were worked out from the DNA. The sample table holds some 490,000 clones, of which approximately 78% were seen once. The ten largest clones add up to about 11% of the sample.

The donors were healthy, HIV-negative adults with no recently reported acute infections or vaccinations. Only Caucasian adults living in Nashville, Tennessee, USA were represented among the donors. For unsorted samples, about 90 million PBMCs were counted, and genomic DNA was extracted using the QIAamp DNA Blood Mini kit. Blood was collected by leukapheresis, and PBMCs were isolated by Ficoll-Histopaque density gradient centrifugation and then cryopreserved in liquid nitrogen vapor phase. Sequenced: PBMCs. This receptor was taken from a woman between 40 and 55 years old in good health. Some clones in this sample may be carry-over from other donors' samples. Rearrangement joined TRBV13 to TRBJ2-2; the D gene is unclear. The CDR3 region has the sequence CASSLWAGELFF. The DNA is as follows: TGTGCCAGCAGCTTATGGGCCGGGGAGCTGTTTTTT.